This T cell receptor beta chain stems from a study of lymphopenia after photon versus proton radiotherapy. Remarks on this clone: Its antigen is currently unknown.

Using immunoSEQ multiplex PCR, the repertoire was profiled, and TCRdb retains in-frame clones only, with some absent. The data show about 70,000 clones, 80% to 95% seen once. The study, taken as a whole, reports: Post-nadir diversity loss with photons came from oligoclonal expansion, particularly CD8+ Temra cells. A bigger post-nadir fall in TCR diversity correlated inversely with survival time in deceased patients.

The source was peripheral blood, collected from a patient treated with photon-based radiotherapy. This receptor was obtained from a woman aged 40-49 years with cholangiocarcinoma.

The CDR3 coding sequence is TGTGCCAGCAGTGTTGCCGGGTACAATGAGCAGTTCTTC. Its protein is CASSVAGYNEQFF. The gene calls are TRBV2 and TRBJ2-1; D ambiguous. Germline V gives CDR1 SNHLY, CDR2 FYNNEI. The V end was cut by 4 bases, the J end by 4 bases, with 8 bases between. The CDR3 runs to 13 residues.